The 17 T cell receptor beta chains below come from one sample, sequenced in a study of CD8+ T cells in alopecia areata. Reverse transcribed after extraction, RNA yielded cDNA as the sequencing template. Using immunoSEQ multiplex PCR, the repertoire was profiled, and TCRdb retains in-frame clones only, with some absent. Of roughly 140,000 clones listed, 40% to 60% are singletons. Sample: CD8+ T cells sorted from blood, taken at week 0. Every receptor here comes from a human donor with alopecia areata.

The CDR3 loop is CASSVRDRGNSPLHF. In DNA form, the CDR3 reads TGTGCCAGCAGTGTCAGGGACAGGGGTAATTCACCCCTCCACTTT. The rearrangement uses TRBV25-1 and TRBJ1-6; 10 nucleotides line up with TRBD1. J lost 6 bases, V lost 4 bases, and 3 bases had no gene match. This CDR3 is 15 amino acids long. From germline, CDR1 is MGHDK and CDR2 SYGVNS.

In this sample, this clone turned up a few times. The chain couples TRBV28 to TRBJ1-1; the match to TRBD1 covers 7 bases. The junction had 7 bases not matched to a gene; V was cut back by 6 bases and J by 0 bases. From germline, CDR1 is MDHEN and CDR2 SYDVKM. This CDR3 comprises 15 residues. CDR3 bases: TGTGCCAGCAGCCTTACCGGGACAGTGAACACTGAAGCTTTCTTT. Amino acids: CASSLTGTVNTEAFF.

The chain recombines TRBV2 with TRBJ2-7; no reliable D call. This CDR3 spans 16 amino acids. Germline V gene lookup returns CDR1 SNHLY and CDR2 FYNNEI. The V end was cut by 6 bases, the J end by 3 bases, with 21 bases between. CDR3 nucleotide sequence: TGTGCCAGCAGCGCGACCGTGTGGGAAGAACACTACGAGCAGTACTTC. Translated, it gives CASSATVWEEHYEQYF.

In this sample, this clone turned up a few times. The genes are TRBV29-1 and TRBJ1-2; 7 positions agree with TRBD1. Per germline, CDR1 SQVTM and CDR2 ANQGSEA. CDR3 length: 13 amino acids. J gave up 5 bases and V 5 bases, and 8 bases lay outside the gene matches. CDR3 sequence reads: CSVYDREDYGYTF. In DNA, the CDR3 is TGCAGCGTTTACGACAGGGAAGATTATGGCTACACCTTC.

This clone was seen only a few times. CDR3 loop: CASSSRQGGNEAFF. The CDR3 DNA is TGTGCCAGCAGTTCCCGACAGGGGGGCAATGAAGCTTTCTTT. This chain joins TRBV6-5 and TRBJ1-1; 9 bases map to TRBD1. The J segment lost 7 bases and the V segment lost 4 bases, leaving 7 bases of the junction unmatched. In germline, CDR1 is MNHEY, CDR2 SVGAGI. The CDR3 covers 14 residues.

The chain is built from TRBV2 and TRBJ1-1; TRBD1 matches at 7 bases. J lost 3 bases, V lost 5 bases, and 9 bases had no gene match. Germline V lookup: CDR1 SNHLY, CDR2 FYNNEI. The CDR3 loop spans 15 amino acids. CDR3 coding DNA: TGTGCCAGCAGTCTTCGGACAGGAGAGGACACTGAAGCTTTCTTT. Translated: CASSLRTGEDTEAFF.

The CDR3 bases are TGTGCCAGCAGCCAAGGGACAGTAGGGGAAGAGACCCAGTACTTC. This translates into CASSQGTVGEETQYF. V gene TRBV14 combines with J gene TRBJ2-5; weak D call: TRBD1 (6 bases). Germline CDR1 is SGHDN and CDR2 is FVKESK. This CDR3 is 15 amino acids long. The V end was cut by 1 base, the J end by 3 bases, with 12 bases between. The complete variable domain, with remaining parts taken from reference TRBV14 and TRBJ2-5, reads EAGVTQFPSHSVIEKGQTVTLRCDPISGHDNLYWYRRVMGKEIKFLLHFVKESKQDESGMPNNRFLAERTGGTYSTLKVQPAELEDSGVYFCASSQGTVGEETQYFGPGTRLLVL.

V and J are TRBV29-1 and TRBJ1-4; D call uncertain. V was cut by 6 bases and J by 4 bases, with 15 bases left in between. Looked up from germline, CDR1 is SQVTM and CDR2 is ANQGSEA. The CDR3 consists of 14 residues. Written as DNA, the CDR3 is TGCAGCGTCCAAAAGGAGCAGTATAATGAAAAACTGTTTTTT. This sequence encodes CSVQKEQYNEKLFF.

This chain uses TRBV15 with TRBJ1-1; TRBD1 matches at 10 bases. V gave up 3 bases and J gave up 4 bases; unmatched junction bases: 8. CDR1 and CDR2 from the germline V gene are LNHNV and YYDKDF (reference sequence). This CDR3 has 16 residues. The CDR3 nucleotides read TGTGCCACCAGCAGCCGGGACAGGGGCTGGGGCACTGAAGCTTTCTTT. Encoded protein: CATSSRDRGWGTEAFF.

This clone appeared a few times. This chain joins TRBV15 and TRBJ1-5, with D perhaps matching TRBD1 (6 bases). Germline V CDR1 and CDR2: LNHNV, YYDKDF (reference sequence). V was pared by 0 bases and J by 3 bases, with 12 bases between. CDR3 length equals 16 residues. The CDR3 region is CATSRDRQANNQPQHF. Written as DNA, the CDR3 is TGTGCCACCAGCAGAGATAGACAGGCCAACAATCAGCCCCAGCATTTT. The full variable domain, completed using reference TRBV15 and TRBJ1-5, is DAMVIQNPRYQVTQFGKPVTLSCSQTLNHNVMYWYQQKSSQAPKLLFHYYDKDFNNEADTPDNFQSRRPNTSFCFLDIRSPGLGDTAMYLCATSRDRQANNQPQHFGDGTRLSIL.

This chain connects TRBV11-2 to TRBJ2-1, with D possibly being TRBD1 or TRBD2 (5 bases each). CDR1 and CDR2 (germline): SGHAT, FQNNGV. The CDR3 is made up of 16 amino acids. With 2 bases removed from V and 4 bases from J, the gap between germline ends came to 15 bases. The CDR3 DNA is TGTGCCAGCAGCTTACCAAGTCGGGACCGTTACAATGAGCAGTTCTTC. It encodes CASSLPSRDRYNEQFF.

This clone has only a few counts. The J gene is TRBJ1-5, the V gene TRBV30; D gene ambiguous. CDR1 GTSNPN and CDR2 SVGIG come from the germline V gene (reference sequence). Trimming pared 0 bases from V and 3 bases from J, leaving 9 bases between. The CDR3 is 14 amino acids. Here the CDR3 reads CAWSVAGYNQPQHF. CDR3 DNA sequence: TGTGCCTGGAGTGTCGCCGGGTACAATCAGCCCCAGCATTTT.

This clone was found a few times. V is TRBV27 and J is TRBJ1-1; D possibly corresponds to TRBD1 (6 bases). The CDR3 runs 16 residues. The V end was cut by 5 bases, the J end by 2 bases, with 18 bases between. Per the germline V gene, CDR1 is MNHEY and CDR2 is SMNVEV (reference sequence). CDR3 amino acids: CASSDGRTVPNTEAFF. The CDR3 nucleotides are TGTGCCAGCAGTGATGGAAGGACAGTCCCTAACACTGAAGCTTTCTTT.

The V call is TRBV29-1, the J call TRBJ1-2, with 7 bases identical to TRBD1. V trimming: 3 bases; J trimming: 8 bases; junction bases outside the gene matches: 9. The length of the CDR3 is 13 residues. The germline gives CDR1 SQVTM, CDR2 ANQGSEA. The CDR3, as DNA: TGCAGCGTTGATGAGACAGGGAGGAAGGGCTACACCTTC. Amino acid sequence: CSVDETGRKGYTF.

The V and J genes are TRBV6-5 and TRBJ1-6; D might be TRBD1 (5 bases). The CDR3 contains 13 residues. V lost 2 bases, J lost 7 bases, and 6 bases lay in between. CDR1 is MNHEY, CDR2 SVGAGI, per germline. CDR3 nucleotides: TGTGCCAGCAGTTACGACAGCAATTCACCCCTCCACTTT. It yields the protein CASSYDSNSPLHF.

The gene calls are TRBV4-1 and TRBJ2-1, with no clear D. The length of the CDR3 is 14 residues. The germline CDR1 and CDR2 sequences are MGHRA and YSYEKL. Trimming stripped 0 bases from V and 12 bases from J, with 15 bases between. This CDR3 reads CASSQESDRRGQFF. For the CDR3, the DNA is TGCGCCAGCAGCCAAGAGAGCGACCGGCGCGGGCAGTTCTTC.

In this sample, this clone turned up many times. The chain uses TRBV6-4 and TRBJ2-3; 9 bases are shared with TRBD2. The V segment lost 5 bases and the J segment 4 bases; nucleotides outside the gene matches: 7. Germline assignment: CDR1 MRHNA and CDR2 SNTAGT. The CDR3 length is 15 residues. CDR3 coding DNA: TGTGCCAGCAGTAAAGCGGGGGGCATTCCAGATACGCAGTATTTT. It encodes CASSKAGGIPDTQYF.